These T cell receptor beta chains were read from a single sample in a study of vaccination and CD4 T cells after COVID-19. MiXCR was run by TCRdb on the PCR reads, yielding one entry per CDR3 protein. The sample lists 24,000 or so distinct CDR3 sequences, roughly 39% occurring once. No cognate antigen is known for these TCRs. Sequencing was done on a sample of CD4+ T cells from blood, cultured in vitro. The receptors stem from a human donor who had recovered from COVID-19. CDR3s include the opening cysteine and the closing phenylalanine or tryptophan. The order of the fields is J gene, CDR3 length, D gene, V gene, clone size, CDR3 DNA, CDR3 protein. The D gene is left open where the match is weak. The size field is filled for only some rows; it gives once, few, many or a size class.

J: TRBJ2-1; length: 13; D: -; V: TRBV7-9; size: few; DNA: TGTGCCAGCAGCTTACAGCAGGGTGATGAGCAGTTCTTC; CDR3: CASSLQQGDEQFF
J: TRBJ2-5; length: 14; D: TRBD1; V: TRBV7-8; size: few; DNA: TGTGCCAGCAGCTTAGATCGGGGACAGGAGACCCAGTACTTC; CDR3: CASSLDRGQETQYF
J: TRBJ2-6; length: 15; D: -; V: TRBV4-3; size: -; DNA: TGCGCCAGCAGCCAAGAGACGGCTGGGGCCAACGTCCTGACTTTC; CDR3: CASSQETAGANVLTF
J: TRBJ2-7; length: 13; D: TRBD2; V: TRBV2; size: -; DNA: TGTGCCAGCAGATATAGCGGGGAAGGCGAGCAGTACTTC; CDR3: CASRYSGEGEQYF
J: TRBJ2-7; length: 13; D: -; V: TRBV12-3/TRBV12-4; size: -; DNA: TGTGCCAGCAGTTTTCAGCGGACCTACGAGCAGTACTTC; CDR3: CASSFQRTYEQYF
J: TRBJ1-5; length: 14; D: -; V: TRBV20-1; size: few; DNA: TGCAGTGCTCCCCCCCCCGGGGGCAATCAGCCCCAGCATTTT; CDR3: CSAPPPGGNQPQHF
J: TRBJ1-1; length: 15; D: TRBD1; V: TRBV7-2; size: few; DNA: TGTGCCAGCAGCCCGCGGGACAGGACGGACACTGAAGCTTTCTTT; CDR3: CASSPRDRTDTEAFF
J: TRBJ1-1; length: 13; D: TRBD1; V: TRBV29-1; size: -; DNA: TGCAGCGTCCGACAGGGGATGAACACTGAAGCTTTCTTT; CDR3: CSVRQGMNTEAFF
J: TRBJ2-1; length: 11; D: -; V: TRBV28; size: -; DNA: TGTGCCATCAGTGGCCCCAAATCTCAGTTCTTC; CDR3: CAISGPKSQFF
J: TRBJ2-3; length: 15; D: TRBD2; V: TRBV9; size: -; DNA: TGTGCCAGCAGCAAGGGACTAGCGGTCACAGATACGCAGTATTTT; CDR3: CASSKGLAVTDTQYF
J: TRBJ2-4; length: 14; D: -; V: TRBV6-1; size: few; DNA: TGTGCCAGCAGTGAAGGAACAGGGACGCACATTCAGTACTTC; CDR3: CASSEGTGTHIQYF
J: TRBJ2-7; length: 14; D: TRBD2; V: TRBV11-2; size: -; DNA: TGTGCCAGCAGCTTAGAGGCGGGAGGGTACGAGCAGTACTTC; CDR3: CASSLEAGGYEQYF
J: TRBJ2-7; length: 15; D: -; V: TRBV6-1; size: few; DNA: TGTGCCAGCAGTAATGAAGGGGATAATGCCTACGAGCAGTACTTC; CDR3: CASSNEGDNAYEQYF
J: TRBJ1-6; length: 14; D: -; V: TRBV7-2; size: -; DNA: TGTGCCAGCAGCTTAGTTGGTGGAGGCAGGTCCCTCCACTTT; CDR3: CASSLVGGGRSLHF
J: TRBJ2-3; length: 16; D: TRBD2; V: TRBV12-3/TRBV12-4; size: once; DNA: TGTGCCAGCAGTTTGTGGGTAGCGGGGGAAACAGATACGCAGTATTTT; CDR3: CASSLWVAGETDTQYF
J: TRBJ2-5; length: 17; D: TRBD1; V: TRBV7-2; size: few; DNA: TGTGCCAGCAGCTTAGGGGGACAGGGGACATCCCAAGAGACCCAGTACTTC; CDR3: CASSLGGQGTSQETQYF
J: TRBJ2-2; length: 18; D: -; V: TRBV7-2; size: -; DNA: TGTGCCAGCAGCCTTCTGCCCCCGGCCTCAACTTACACCGGGGAGCTGTTTTTT; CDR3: CASSLLPPASTYTGELFF
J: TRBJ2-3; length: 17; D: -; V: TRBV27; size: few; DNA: TGTGCCAGCAGTCCCAATAAACGGACAACTAATACAGATACGCAGTATTTT; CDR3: CASSPNKRTTNTDTQYF
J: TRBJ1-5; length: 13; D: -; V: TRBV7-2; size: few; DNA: TGTGCCAGCAGCTTTAGCCTTTCGCAGCCCCAGCATTTT; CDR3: CASSFSLSQPQHF
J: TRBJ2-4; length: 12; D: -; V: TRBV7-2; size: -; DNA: TGTGCCTCTGGAAGGGACAAAAACATTCAGTACTTC; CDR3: CASGRDKNIQYF
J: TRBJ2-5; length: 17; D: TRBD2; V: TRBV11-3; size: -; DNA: TGTGCCAGCAGCTTAGGAACTAGCGGGGGGGCTCCGGAGACCCAGTACTTC; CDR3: CASSLGTSGGAPETQYF
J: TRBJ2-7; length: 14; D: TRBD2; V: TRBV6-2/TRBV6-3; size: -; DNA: TGTGCCAGCACCCATGGGACTAGCAGGTACGAGCAGTACTTC; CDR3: CASTHGTSRYEQYF
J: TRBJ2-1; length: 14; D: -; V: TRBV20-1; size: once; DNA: TGCAGTGCTAGGGGCAGGCGGACCTACAATGAGCAGTTCTTC; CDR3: CSARGRRTYNEQFF
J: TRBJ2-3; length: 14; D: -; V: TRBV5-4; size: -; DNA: TGTGCCAGCAGCCGTGACAGCCGCACAGATACGCAGTATTTT; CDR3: CASSRDSRTDTQYF
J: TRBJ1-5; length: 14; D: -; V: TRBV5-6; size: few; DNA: TGTGCCAGCAGGGCTGTTATGGGGGATCAGCCCCAGCATTTT; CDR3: CASRAVMGDQPQHF
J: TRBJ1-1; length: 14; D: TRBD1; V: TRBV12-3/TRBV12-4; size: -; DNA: TGTGCCAGCACTATGGACAGGCGGAACACTGAAGCTTTCTTT; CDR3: CASTMDRRNTEAFF
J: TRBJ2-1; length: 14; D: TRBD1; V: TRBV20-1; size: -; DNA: TGCAGTGCTAACAGAAGACAGGGCTACAATGAGCAGTTCTTC; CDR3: CSANRRQGYNEQFF
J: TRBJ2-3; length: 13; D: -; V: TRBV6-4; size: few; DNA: TGTGCCAGCAGTGACTCGGAGACAGATACGCAGTATTTT; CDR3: CASSDSETDTQYF
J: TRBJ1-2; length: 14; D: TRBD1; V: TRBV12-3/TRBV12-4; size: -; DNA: TGTGCCAGCAGGGGACAGGGAACCAAATATGGCTACACCTTC; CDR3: CASRGQGTKYGYTF
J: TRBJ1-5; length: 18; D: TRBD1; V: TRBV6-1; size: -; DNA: TGTGCCAGCAGTAAAATAATGGGACAGCAAGGGAGAAATCAGCCCCAGCATTTT; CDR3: CASSKIMGQQGRNQPQHF
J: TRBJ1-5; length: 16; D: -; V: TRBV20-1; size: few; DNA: TGCAGTGCTGCCCCGGGGACACTTTATAGCAATCAGCCCCAGCATTTT; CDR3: CSAAPGTLYSNQPQHF
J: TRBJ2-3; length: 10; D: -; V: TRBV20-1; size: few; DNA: TGCAGTGCTAGTACAGATACGCAGTATTTT; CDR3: CSASTDTQYF
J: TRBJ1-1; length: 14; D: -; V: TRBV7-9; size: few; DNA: TGTGCCAGCAGCCCTCAAGTAGTGAACACTGAAGCTTTCTTT; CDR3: CASSPQVVNTEAFF